The T cell receptor (beta chain) under discussion was sequenced for a study of neurological immune-mediated disorders (dated by TCRdb to about 2019). Regarding the study in general: Among the approximately 34 multiple sclerosis patients, relapsing-remitting MS accounted for approximately 31 and secondary progressive MS accounted for 3. The study compared peripheral blood TCR-beta repertoires of HTLV-I-associated myelopathy (HAM/TSP) patients, multiple sclerosis patients and healthy controls using UMI-based sequencing. The cohort was made up of 68 subjects, consisting of around 14 HAM/TSP patients, around 35 multiple sclerosis patients and about 20 healthy controls. Alongside PBMC samples, the set of 106 TCR-beta libraries contained longitudinal samples, technical triplicates, and paired CD4+ and CD8+ T-cell subsets that had been sorted. Longitudinal HAM/TSP and healthy donors were sampled at 3 time-points each (roughly 3-45 month intervals). General findings and caveats noted by the study authors: The MS cluster showed no association with clinical or MRI features, and the authors stated that larger cohorts are needed. In phylogenetic analysis, the repertoires of 18 of 34 MS patients grouped into a cluster of related CDR3 sequences, which suggests a possible signature at the repertoire level. No identical CDR3 amino acid sequences were found to be shared among expanded clones across subjects, suggesting that TCR-beta repertoires were private in all groups. TCR clonal expansion was highest in HAM/TSP patients and lowest in MS patients, with MS patients falling below even healthy controls.

cDNA was synthesized by template-switch 5'RACE using a primer carrying a 10-nucleotide random unique molecular identifier by which each TCR transcript was tagged. Each sequencing run produced over 170 million TCR-beta sequences covering 15-18 subjects. The RNeasy kit was used to extract total RNA. The KAPA Real-time Library Amplification kit was used to amplify TCR-beta VDJ regions with primers targeting the TCR constant region and the 5'RACE anchor. Sample indexes and Illumina adaptors were added in a first PCR, and a second PCR then increased library yield. After Ampure bead purification, the TCR product of roughly 650 bp was size-selected on a 2% E-gel SizeSelection system. Library quality was checked on a Bioanalyzer, concentration was measured with Qubit, and libraries were quantified with the Kapa Library Quantification kit before pooling. Libraries were sequenced paired-end 2 x 150 bp on an Illumina HiSeq 2500. To increase sequence diversity, 25-30% phiX was spiked into each library pool. On the study's bioinformatics: The quality-filtered reads were processed with the UMI-based MiGEC pipeline, whose error correction step removed more than 90% of the raw TCR sequences. IMGT germline references were used for aligning VDJ genes, and each clonotype was defined as a unique CDR3 amino acid sequence together with its V-J genes. VDJtools evaluated clonal expansion, Shannon diversity and CDR3 relatedness (CalcPairwiseDistances, ClusterSamples); CLCbio workbench built phylogenetic trees. Expanded clones were defined as having at least 8 unique UMIs, based on coefficient-of-variation modelling across technical triplicates. TCRdb reran the public reads through fastp at Q25 and MiXCR, keeping productive beta chains. Entries that share a CDR3 protein sequence are merged under the most common genes and DNA. The V and J calls here are based on TCRdb, not the publication. The sample contains 65,000 to 95,000 distinct CDR3 sequences, almost 6% of them found a single time. The top ten constitute 7.9% of the sample.

The CDR3 starts with the cysteine, ends with the phenylalanine, and has 13 residues. The entry retains the CDR3 DNA only, 39 bases that are in frame from base 1. V and J are truncated by 5 bases and 5 bases respectively, leaving an intervening sequence of 12 bases. CDR1 and CDR2 are drawn from the germline V gene (reference sequence): LNHNV, YYDKDF. Explained via the paper, the time point label denotes: longitudinal time-point 2. Unsorted PBMC libraries were generated from 2 million PBMCs stored in RNAlater at -80 °C until RNA extraction. Multiple sclerosis patients were enrolled in a US clinical protocol evaluating disease progression by magnetic resonance imaging. Peripheral blood was subjected to Ficoll-Hypaque density gradient centrifugation to isolate PBMCs, which were then cryopreserved in liquid nitrogen. This clonotype was counted many times. Its antigen specificity is not known. No base-level quality is on record; no much larger clone is a single base apart.

Sequenced input: PBMCs. The sequence was obtained from an older woman with multiple sclerosis. The chain links TRBV15 with TRBJ1-1; D gene: possibly TRBD1, on 6 matching bases. The CDR3 region: CATSQEGGTEAFF. At the DNA level, the sequence is TGTGCCACCAGCCAGGAGGGGGGAACTGAAGCTTTCTTT.